The T cell receptor (beta chain) described here comes from a study of Graves' ophthalmopathy and Graves' hyperthyroidism listed by TCRdb under 2018. Regarding the research as a whole: Peripheral blood was collected before any treatment was given, at the time of initial diagnosis. In more than five hyperthyroidism patients, the T-cell repertoires found in thyroid tissue were compared with those found in blood. In total, 135 blood samples were TCR-sequenced: around 42 ophthalmopathy, approximately 80 hyperthyroidism and some 17 hyperthyroidism-to-ophthalmopathy patients. A discovery set of 90 to 100 patients (43 ophthalmopathy, 55 to 60 stable hyperthyroidism) was enrolled to explore V-J signatures distinguishing ophthalmopathy from hyperthyroidism. To tell Graves' ophthalmopathy apart from Graves' hyperthyroidism, and to predict which patients would progress to ophthalmopathy, the study relied on TCR beta repertoire signatures. After sampling, hyperthyroidism patients received methimazole starting at 30 mg daily, and ophthalmopathy patients received high-dose intravenous methylprednisolone. The independent validation cohort included approximately 19 hyperthyroidism patients plus 17 patients who later progressed from hyperthyroidism to ophthalmopathy.

Broader findings and caveats from the paper: Most of the expanded thyroid clonotypes with a frequency above 0.001 were also detected in blood, and it was suggested that the thyroid immune response may be reflected by blood repertoires. In cross-validation, the 13-signature model distinguished ophthalmopathy from stable hyperthyroidism with just over 85% sensitivity and roughly 81% specificity, while in the test set the corresponding values were roughly 80% and 75%. No statistical method was used to set the sample size in advance, and the investigators knew which group each participant was assigned to. In validation, the model predicted ophthalmopathy progression with 70.59% sensitivity and approximately 78% specificity; approximately 12 predicted patients were CT-confirmed with GO in a median of 6.5 months.

Hyperthyroidism was considered stable if no progression to ophthalmopathy occurred within 18 months of follow-up. Hyperthyroidism patients were newly diagnosed, with disease duration under 2 months, and aged 18 to 65 years. Patients were excluded if they had other autoimmune diseases, uncontrolled infections, pregnancy or lactation. Clinical symptoms, serum thyroxine, TRAb, thyroid ultrasound and orbital computed tomography were used for diagnosis. Ficoll-Paque density gradient centrifugation was used to isolate PBMCs from around 10 ml of fresh peripheral blood. Trizol reagent was used to extract the total RNA, and its quality was then checked on an Agilent 2100 Bioanalyzer. A remark on this clonotype: Its antigen specificity is not known. No base-level quality is on record; no much larger clone is a single base apart.

V has 6 bases trimmed and J has 1 base trimmed; junction bases matching no gene number 8. From the cysteine through the phenylalanine, the CDR3 covers 15 amino acids. Solely the CDR3 DNA is kept, with 45 bases framed from the first base. The germline V gene supplies CDR1 MDHEN and CDR2 SYDVKM. For repertoire sequencing, TCR beta CDR3 regions were amplified from RNA transcripts. The first round of RT-PCR was done with HTBI primers and the Qiagen OneStep RT-PCR kit, and was followed by a second round of multiplex PCR, then size selection and purification. Libraries were sequenced paired-end with 100 bp reads on an Illumina HiSeq2000. In the source study's methods: Reads were processed with SOAPnuke, discarding reads with adapters, uncalled bases, mean Phred below 15, or no exact constant-primer or identifier match. COPE v1.2.5 was used to merge high-quality paired reads. Clonotypes were defined as unique nucleotide sequences and were aligned to IMGT TRB V, D and J references using MiTCR v1.1. The analysis was limited to V-J combinations with a frequency above 0.0001, which together covered around 99% of the repertoires. For each V-J combination, a TCR clonal expansion and chaos score was defined as F50 clonal expansion divided by the chaos observed in the TCRdist matrix. Welch's t-statistics and random forest were used to reduce features to over ten V-J combinations, which were fed into a naive Bayes classifier. The similarity between thyroid and blood repertoires was quantified using the Morisita-Horn index. The public sequencing data were trimmed at Q25 with fastp and processed into clonotypes with MiXCR by TCRdb, which kept only in-frame beta chains. Identical CDR3 proteins give one entry, which carries the most common genes and DNA. For this entry, the V and J calls and clone size follow TCRdb and not the study's own pipeline. The sample profile shows roughly 400,000 distinct CDR3 sequences; roughly a sixth of them were found once. In total, the top ten clones hold roughly 2.4% of the sample.

The source is an adult woman with stable Graves' hyperthyroidism. Sequencing was done on a sample of peripheral blood. This sequence uses TRBV28 and TRBJ2-5; the central 7 bases match TRBD2. CDR3 reads: CASSPGGGGQETQYF. At the DNA level, the sequence is TGTGCCAGCAGCCCCGGTGGCGGGGGCCAAGAGACCCAGTACTTC.